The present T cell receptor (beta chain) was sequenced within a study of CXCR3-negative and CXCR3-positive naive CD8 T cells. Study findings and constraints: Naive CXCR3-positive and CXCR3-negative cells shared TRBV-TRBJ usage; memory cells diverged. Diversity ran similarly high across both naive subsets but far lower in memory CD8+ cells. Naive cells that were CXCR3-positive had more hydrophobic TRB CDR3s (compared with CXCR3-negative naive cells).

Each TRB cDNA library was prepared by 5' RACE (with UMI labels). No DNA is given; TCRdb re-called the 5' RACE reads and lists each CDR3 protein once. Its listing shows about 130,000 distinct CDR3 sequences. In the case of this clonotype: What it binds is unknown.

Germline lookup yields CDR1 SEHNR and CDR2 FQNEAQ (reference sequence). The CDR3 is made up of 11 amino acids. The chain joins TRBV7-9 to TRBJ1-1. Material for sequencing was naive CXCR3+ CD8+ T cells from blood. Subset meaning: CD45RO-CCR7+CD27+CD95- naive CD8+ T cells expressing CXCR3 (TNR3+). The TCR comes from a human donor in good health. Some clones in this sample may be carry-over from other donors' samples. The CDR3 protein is CATRFNTEAFF. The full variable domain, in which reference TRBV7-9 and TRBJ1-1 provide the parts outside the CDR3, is DTGVSQNPRHKITKRGQNVTFRCDPISEHNRLYWYRQTLGQGPEFLTYFQNEAQLEKSRLLSDRFSAERPKGSFSTLEIQRTEQGDSAMYLCATRFNTEAFFGQGTRLTVV.